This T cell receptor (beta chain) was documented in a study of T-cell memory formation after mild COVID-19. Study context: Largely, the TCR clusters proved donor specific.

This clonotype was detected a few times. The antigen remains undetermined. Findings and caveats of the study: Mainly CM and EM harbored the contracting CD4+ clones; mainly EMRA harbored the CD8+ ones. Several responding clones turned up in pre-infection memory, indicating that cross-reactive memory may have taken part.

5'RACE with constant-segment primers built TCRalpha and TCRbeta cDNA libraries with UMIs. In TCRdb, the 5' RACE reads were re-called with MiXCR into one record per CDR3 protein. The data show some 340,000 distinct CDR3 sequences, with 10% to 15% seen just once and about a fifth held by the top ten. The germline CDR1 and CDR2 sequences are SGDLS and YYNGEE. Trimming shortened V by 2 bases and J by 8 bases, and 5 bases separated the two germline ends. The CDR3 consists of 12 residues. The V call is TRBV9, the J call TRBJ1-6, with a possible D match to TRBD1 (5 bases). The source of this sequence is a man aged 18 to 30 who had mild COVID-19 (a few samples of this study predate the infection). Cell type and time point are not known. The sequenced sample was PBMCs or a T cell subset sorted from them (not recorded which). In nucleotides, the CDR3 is TGTGCCAGCAGCGTGGGGGATTCACCCCTCCACTTT. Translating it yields CASSVGDSPLHF.